The entry that follows covers one T cell receptor (beta chain) sequence. These data belong to a study of Ad26.COV2.S vaccination and SARS-CoV-2 variants. About the research overall: Donor had been placed in the Ad26.COV2.S arm of the COV1001 trial.

The protocol was immunoSEQ multiplex PCR, while the TCRdb copy is restricted to in-frame clones and leaves out a portion. The profile covers about 420,000 clones, with roughly 88% appearing a single time and 3.5% to 4% taken by the ten largest. The length of the CDR3 is 12 residues. Germline V gives CDR1 MNHEY, CDR2 SMNVEV (reference sequence). Trimming took 1 base from V and 6 from J, leaving 4 bases between them. Treatment noted: about 20 received Ad26.COV2.S at low or high dose, single or two shots; 5 received placebo; per-sample allocation not given. Sampling took place 63 days after the first vaccine or placebo injection.

The sample in question was peripheral blood, obtained in a trial of Ad26.COV2.S vaccine versus placebo. This receptor was identified in a person between 18 and 60 years old who received the Ad26.COV2.S COVID-19 vaccine or a placebo. The chain carries TRBV27 and TRBJ2-1; no firm D call. The CDR3 nucleotides read TGTGCCAGCAGTTTATTTGGCAATGAGCAGTTCTTC. Translated: CASSLFGNEQFF.